This entry is about one TCR beta chain. The CDR3 is made up of 13 amino acids. V dropped 3 bases and J dropped 7 bases, with 10 bases sitting between them. Germline V gives CDR1 MNHEY, CDR2 SMNVEV (reference sequence). Produced via immunoSEQ multiplex PCR; TCRdb's table is partial and in-frame only. This table has roughly 200,000 clones, 86% appearing once. The entry originates in a study of blood T cell repertoires in COVID-19. Participant-given clinical history determined each cohort assignment. The clonotype comes from a woman aged 40 to 50 in a cohort exposed to, infected with or recovered from COVID-19 (not recorded which). The rearrangement joins TRBV27 to TRBJ2-1, with a possible D match to TRBD2 (5 bases). Sample: PBMCs or T cells enriched from blood (not recorded which). The CDR3 coding sequence is TGTGCCAGCAGTTTCGCTAGCACGAATGAGCAGTTCTTC. Translated, it gives CASSFASTNEQFF.